This T cell receptor (beta chain) was recovered during a study of shared clonotypes between healthy human individuals. Study outcomes and limitations: The donor pool, a small one, limited the genetic and exposure-history diversity represented.

Clones were sequenced by immunoSEQ multiplex PCR, and TCRdb holds only the in-frame ones, with some missing. The sample lists 2 million to 2.5 million clones; almost 96% were seen once. Of note for this clone: Its cognate antigen is unknown.

Germline CDR1 is LGHNT and CDR2 is FRNRAP. J was trimmed by 1 base and V by 1 base; bases with no gene match: 3. The CDR3 loop spans 16 amino acids. The genes are TRBV12-5 and TRBJ2-5; TRBD1 matches at 10 bases. The material sequenced was naive CD4+ T cells sorted from blood. Documented subset: CD45RA+ positively selected. This receptor was obtained from a man aged 18 to 30 in good health. CDR3 protein: CASGLGDRGLQETQYF. The CDR3 DNA is TGTGCTAGTGGTTTGGGGGACAGGGGCCTCCAAGAGACCCAGTACTTC.